The 4 T cell receptor beta chains in this list originate from one sample, sequenced in a study of blood T cell repertoires in COVID-19. The method was immunoSEQ multiplex PCR; TCRdb's version includes in-frame clones alone and lacks a portion of them. The sample contains 130,000 to 150,000 clones, around 75% of which appear only once. The sample consisted of peripheral blood. These receptors all stem from a woman between 65 and 79 years old with COVID-19, enrolled during active disease.

The chain joins TRBV20-1 to TRBJ1-3; 9 bases are shared with TRBD1. There are 16 residues in the CDR3. V shed 3 bases, J shed 2 bases, and the junction held 8 bases outside the gene matches. CDR1 is DFQATT, CDR2 SNEGSKA, per germline (reference sequence). As DNA, the CDR3 is TGCAGTGCTAGTCCGCAATGGACAGGGGCTGGAAACACCATATATTTT. Translation gives CSASPQWTGAGNTIYF.

The chain employs TRBV2 and TRBJ2-7; maybe TRBD1 (7 bases). The germline V and J ends were trimmed by 5 bases and 2 bases, with 10 bases remaining between them. The V gene's germline CDR1 is SNHLY and CDR2 FYNNEI. The CDR3 is 13 residues long. The CDR3 loop reads CASSSRGAYEQYF. DNA for the CDR3: TGTGCCAGCAGTAGCAGGGGGGCCTACGAGCAGTACTTC.

The chain links TRBV6-5 to TRBJ2-5; possibly TRBD1 for D (6 bases). Germline V gene data show CDR1 as MNHEY and CDR2 as SVGAGI. Trimming shortened V by 2 bases and J by 4 bases, and 14 bases separated the two germline ends. This CDR3 spans 15 amino acids. The CDR3 spells CASSYVGGLLETQYF. CDR3 sequence (DNA): TGTGCCAGCAGTTACGTTGGGGGCCTACTAGAGACCCAGTACTTC.

The rearrangement links TRBV7-2 to TRBJ2-7; 10 bases are shared with TRBD1. Trimming cost V 0 bases and J 4 bases; bases outside gene matches: 3. The CDR3 totals 15 residues. Germline-derived CDR1 and CDR2 are SGHTA and FQGNSA. Here the CDR3 reads CASSLARDRGYEQYF. CDR3 nucleotide sequence: TGTGCCAGCAGCTTAGCCCGGGACAGGGGATACGAGCAGTACTTC. The variable domain in full, with the rest retrieved from reference TRBV7-2 and TRBJ2-7, is GAGVSQSPSNKVTEKGKDVELRCDPISGHTALYWYRQSLGQGLEFLIYFQGNSAPDKSGLPSDRFSAERTGGSVSTLTIQRTQQEDSAVYLCASSLARDRGYEQYFGPGTRLTVT.